One T cell receptor beta chain is described in this entry. This clone was seen many times. The antigen it binds to is not known. No much larger clone exists at a distance of one base, and base qualities are not known. V loses 4 bases, J loses 6 bases, and the germline ends lie 16 bases apart. From cysteine to phenylalanine, the CDR3 is 15 amino acids long. Here the CDR3 DNA is all that survives: 45 bases in frame from base 1. Looking up the germline V gene yields CDR1 SGDLS and CDR2 YYNGEE. The Qiagen DNeasy kit was used to extract genomic DNA from unsorted PBMCs and from the negatively selected CD4+ and CD8+ fractions. Amplification of TCR beta CDR3 regions was done by immunoSEQ multiplex PCR with primers that anneal to V and J segments. A synthetic immune receptor repertoire was used to minimize amplification bias, and any remaining bias was removed computationally after sequencing. For the original study's pipeline: Repertoire diversity was quantified as the Shannon entropy index using custom Python scripts. Unsorted, CD4+ and CD8+ repertoires were examined separately, except in combined analyses, for which CD4+ and CD8+ sequences were merged in silico. A clone was considered expanded if an increase in frequency of at least 2-fold after treatment relative to C1D1 was found, and a pseudocount of 0.5 was applied to clones undetected at baseline. Clones with 0 or 1 copy at C1D1 were classified as singleton clones, and clones with 2 or more copies were classified as non-singleton clones. Clones expanded in unsorted samples were assigned a CD4+, CD8+ or unknown annotation through matching of protein sequences in sorted samples from the same patient. Diversity changes from C1D1 to C4D1 were tested in paired samples using Wilcoxon tests. In its TCRdb copy, this immuneACCESS table keeps in-frame sequences only and misses some clones. Where compared with another copy, unresolved V genes explain less than half of these, and the others have no known cause. V and J calls and clone size are given by that table; D and trimming were obtained from the DNA. In this sample the table shows 75,000 to 100,000 clones, about 92% of which occur a single time. Of the sample, just under 2% falls within the top ten clones.

The sample's time point label is to be understood as: cycle 4 day 1 (C4D1), after more than five weeks of nivolumab. All trial patients had relapsed after autologous stem cell transplantation, with cohorts A, B and C differing in prior brentuximab vedotin exposure. The trial cohort included fewer than 60 patients with relapsed/refractory classical Hodgkin lymphoma, and each patient had a best overall response of complete response, partial response or progressive disease. In the multi-cohort phase II CheckMate 205 trial, trial patients received single-agent nivolumab. An independent review committee assessed best overall response by applying the 2007 International Working Group response criteria. Trial PBMCs were obtained immediately prior to nivolumab initiation (C1D1) and on therapy at cycle 2 day 1 and cycle 4 day 1. Peripheral blood was collected in 8 mL Vacutainer Cell Preparation Tubes, from which PBMCs were isolated by centrifugation and then cryopreserved.

This specimen comes from a study of PD-1 blockade in classical Hodgkin lymphoma (dated by TCRdb to about 2020). As for the study more broadly: Nivolumab dosing was 3 mg/kg intravenously every 2 weeks, continuing until either disease progression or unacceptable toxicity. The study used CyTOF and TCR beta sequencing to define a peripheral blood immune signature of response to PD-1 blockade in classical Hodgkin lymphoma. Paper-wide results and their limitations: The study was limited to a single clinical trial cohort, and causes of repertoire differences, possibly disease activity or prior therapy, remained undefined. A significant rise by C4D1 was seen in CD4+ but not CD8+ TCR diversity (p=0.0027 vs p=0.16), with the rise being most apparent in complete responders (p=0.02). Patients starting nivolumab less than 1 year after ASCT had lower diversity and were excluded from later analyses to avoid confounding by immune reconstitution. Trial patients with a complete response had baseline diversity similar to that of newly diagnosed patients, while partial responders and progressors had significantly lower diversity. Baseline TCR diversity was reported as lower in newly diagnosed patients than in healthy donors, and lower still in relapsed/refractory patients.

The sequenced sample was peripheral blood mononuclear cells (PBMCs), obtained before the fourth cycle of nivolumab. The clonotype was recovered from a human donor with classical Hodgkin lymphoma. The chain couples TRBV9 to TRBJ1-4; the D gene is not confidently resolved. The bases are TGTGCCAGCAGCCCCCCAGGACGGCAAGATGAAAAACTGTTTTTT. Its coded protein is CASSPPGRQDEKLFF.